The next 20 T cell receptor beta chains were all read from a single sample in a study of T cell responses to AZD1222 COVID-19 vaccine. Generated by immunoSEQ multiplex PCR, the TCRdb table keeps only in-frame clones and is missing some. The sample records roughly 70,000 clones, more than 80% being singletons. Specimen: peripheral blood, collected on day 0 of AZD1222 vaccination. The source of these receptors is an adult in good health.

The V call is TRBV20-1, the J call TRBJ1-1, with a possible D match to TRBD1 (5 bases). V lost 7 bases and J 4 bases, leaving 10 bases between the germline ends. Germline CDR1 is DFQATT and CDR2 is SNEGSKA (reference sequence). The length of the CDR3 is 11 residues. CDR3 protein: CSGEGPTEAFF. The CDR3 DNA follows: TGCAGTGGGGAGGGACCCACTGAAGCTTTCTTT.

The sample holds a few counts of this clone. V gene TRBV30 combines with J gene TRBJ2-7; no firm D call. Germline V gene data show CDR1 as GTSNPN and CDR2 as SVGIG (reference sequence). V lost 4 bases, J lost 0 bases, and 10 bases lay in between. The CDR3 is 13 residues long. CDR3 region: CAWMVGPSYEQYF. As DNA, the CDR3 is TGTGCCTGGATGGTCGGACCCTCCTACGAGCAGTACTTC.

J is TRBJ2-7 and V is TRBV7-2; TRBD1 matches 8 bases. The trim removed 1 base at V and 5 bases at J, leaving 4 bases unmatched. CDR1 SGHTA and CDR2 FQGNSA come from the germline V gene. The CDR3 sequence is 14 residues long. The CDR3 loop reads CASSLGQGYDEQYF. The CDR3 DNA follows: TGTGCCAGCAGCTTAGGACAGGGGTACGACGAGCAGTACTTC. Full variable domain (outside the CDR3, taken from reference TRBV7-2 and TRBJ2-7): GAGVSQSPSNKVTEKGKDVELRCDPISGHTALYWYRQSLGQGLEFLIYFQGNSAPDKSGLPSDRFSAERTGGSVSTLTIQRTQQEDSAVYLCASSLGQGYDEQYFGPGTRLTVT.

This clone occurred once. At one end, the junction sequence differs from germline, possibly due to a read error. The chain combines TRBV29-1 with TRBJ2-1; 7 nucleotides line up with TRBD2. The CDR3 is 11 amino acids. Germline loops: CDR1 SQVTM, CDR2 ANQGSEA. CDR3: CSVEVGREKVF. In nucleotides, the CDR3 is TGCAGCGTTGAAGTGGGGCGGGAGAAGGTCTTC.

The rearrangement joins TRBV10-3 to TRBJ2-2; the match to TRBD1 covers 7 bases. The CDR3 length is 16 residues. Germline-derived CDR1 and CDR2 are ENHRY and SYGVKD. V was pared by 6 bases and J by 6 bases, with 13 bases of the junction left unmatched. CDR3 nucleotides: TGTGCCATCAGCCCGGGGAGCAGGGGGTTGTCCGGGGAGCTGTTTTTT. This gives the protein CAISPGSRGLSGELFF.

The chain employs TRBV2 and TRBJ1-1; TRBD1 agrees at 7 bases. Trimming removed 6 bases from V and 3 bases from J; junction bases left unmatched: 4. The CDR3 is 13 residues long. In germline, CDR1 is SNHLY, CDR2 FYNNEI. The CDR3 DNA sequence: TGTGCCAGCAGGAAGACAGGGTACACTGAAGCTTTCTTT. Translated, it gives CASRKTGYTEAFF.

This chain connects TRBV6-5 to TRBJ1-5; weak D call: TRBD1 (5 bases). Trimming took 7 bases from V and 4 from J, leaving 11 bases between them. The CDR3 length is 13 residues. CDR1 MNHEY and CDR2 SVGAGI come from the germline V gene. CDR3 DNA sequence: TGTGCCAGCACCCAGGGCCCGAATCAGCCCCAGCATTTT. This encodes CASTQGPNQPQHF.

This chain uses TRBV18 with TRBJ2-7; D is unclear. The germline V and J ends were trimmed by 5 bases and 1 base, with 15 bases remaining between them. The V gene's germline CDR1 is KGHSH and CDR2 LQKENI. The CDR3 length is 15 residues. The CDR3 spells CASSTAVLRSYEQYF. CDR3 DNA sequence: TGTGCCAGCTCAACCGCGGTCTTAAGATCCTACGAGCAGTACTTC. Full variable domain (outside the CDR3, taken from reference TRBV18 and TRBJ2-7): NAGVMQNPRHLVRRRGQEARLRCSPMKGHSHVYWYRQLPEEGLKFMVYLQKENIIDESGMPKERFSAEFPKEGPSILRIQQVVRGDSAAYFCASSTAVLRSYEQYFGPGTRLTVT.

The chain links TRBV6-6 to TRBJ1-4; D gene unclear. From germline, CDR1 is MNHNY and CDR2 SVGAGI (reference sequence). This CDR3 has 15 amino acids. Trimming pared 0 bases from V and 0 bases from J, leaving 5 bases between. CDR3 nucleotide sequence: TGTGCCAGCAGTTACTCGCGAACAACTAATGAAAAACTGTTTTTT. It yields the protein CASSYSRTTNEKLFF.

The chain combines TRBV3-1 (or the pseudogene TRBV3-2) with TRBJ2-5; 9 bases are a match to TRBD1. J lost 10 bases, V lost 0 bases, and 3 bases had no gene match. The CDR3 runs to 13 residues. Looked up from germline, CDR1 is LGHDT and CDR2 is YNNKEL (reference sequence). The CDR3 here is CASSQDRDRDQYF. The DNA for the CDR3 is TGTGCCAGCAGCCAAGATCGGGACAGGGACCAGTACTTC.

The chain recombines TRBV11-3 with TRBJ2-1; TRBD2 aligns across 7 bases. Unmatched junction bases numbered 6, after V lost 5 bases and J lost 5 bases. Germline V lookup: CDR1 SGHNT, CDR2 YENEEA. The CDR3 has 14 amino acids. This chain's CDR3 is CASSLSGLNNEQFF. CDR3 in DNA: TGTGCCAGCAGCCTTAGCGGGCTAAACAATGAGCAGTTCTTC.

This clone was observed a single time. The V and J genes are TRBV5-6 and TRBJ1-1; D gene uncertain. Germline lookup yields CDR1 SGHDT and CDR2 YYEEEE. The CDR3 covers 14 residues. The V gene lost 4 bases and the J gene lost 1 base, with 11 bases spanning the gap. The chain's CDR3 is CASSGLHTNTEAFF. CDR3 bases: TGTGCCAGCAGCGGCCTCCACACGAACACTGAAGCTTTCTTT.

This sequence joins TRBV6-4 and TRBJ2-1; D may match TRBD1 or TRBD2 (5 bases each). The germline V gene has CDR1 MRHNA and CDR2 SNTAGT. The CDR3 has 11 residues. V was pared by 10 bases and J by 6 bases, with 10 bases between. The CDR3 reads CATDGGNEQFF. CDR3 in DNA: TGTGCCACCGATGGGGGCAATGAGCAGTTCTTC.

This clone was recorded once. This sequence joins TRBV6-2 or TRBV6-3 and TRBJ2-3; D uncertain. CDR1 MNHEY and CDR2 SVGEGT come from the germline V gene. The CDR3 is 15 amino acids. V was clipped by 2 bases and J by 0 bases, with 9 bases between them. CDR3 loop: CASSYIGTSTDTQYF. CDR3 coding DNA: TGTGCCAGCAGTTACATCGGTACTAGCACAGATACGCAGTATTTT.

Note on this clone: One end of the junction fails to match germline, which may point to a read error. The V and J genes are TRBV6-6 and TRBJ1-5; D gene unclear. Germline CDR1 and CDR2: MNHNY and SVGAGI (reference sequence). The CDR3 loop spans 12 amino acids. The CDR3 protein is CASSHSKGPQHF. The CDR3, as DNA: TGTGCCAGCAGTCACTCCAAGGGGCCCCAGCATTTT.

This sequence joins TRBV4-3 and TRBJ1-6; tentatively, D is TRBD1 (5 bases). Germline assignment: CDR1 LGHNA and CDR2 YSLEER. This CDR3 region has 15 residues. Trimming stripped 0 bases from V and 7 bases from J, with 10 bases between. Here the CDR3 reads CASSQDGAINSPLHF. DNA of the CDR3: TGCGCCAGCAGCCAAGATGGGGCGATCAATTCACCCCTCCACTTT.

The chain uses TRBV19 and TRBJ2-6, with D possibly matching TRBD2 (6 bases). The CDR3 runs to 16 residues. The V gene's germline CDR1 is LNHDA and CDR2 SQIVND (reference sequence). Trimming removed 3 bases at V and 3 bases at J, with 12 bases between. The CDR3 spells CASSIPQGGGANVLTF. The DNA of the CDR3 is TGTGCCAGTAGTATCCCTCAGGGAGGTGGGGCCAACGTCCTGACTTTC.

The rearrangement uses TRBV24-1 and TRBJ2-2; no clear D gene. The CDR3 totals 14 residues. Germline values: CDR1 KGHDR, CDR2 SFDVKD. The V and J ends lost 7 bases and 0 bases respectively, with 8 bases between them. The CDR3 protein is CATSLGANTGELFF. The CDR3 DNA reads as TGTGCCACCAGCCTCGGAGCGAACACCGGGGAGCTGTTTTTT.

This clone was counted a few times. The chain recombines TRBV12-3 or TRBV12-4 with TRBJ1-5; no clear D. The V and J ends lost 3 bases and 1 base respectively, with 4 bases between them. The CDR3 runs 13 residues. The CDR3 region is CASSFSSNQPQHF. CDR3 coding DNA: TGTGCCAGCAGTTTCTCGAGCAATCAGCCCCAGCATTTT.

CDR3 sequence: CASSSRGRLMDTEAFF. The CDR3 nucleotides are TGCGCCAGCAGCTCCCGGGGGAGGCTTATGGACACTGAAGCTTTCTTT. This chain connects TRBV5-1 to TRBJ1-1; a weak D match, TRBD1 (5 bases). V gave up 3 bases and J gave up 3 bases, with 18 bases separating them. Germline CDR1 SGHRS, CDR2 YFSETQ. The CDR3 runs 16 residues.